What follows are 3 T cell receptor beta chains derived from one specimen sequenced in a study of human T cells and chemical hapten exposure. Time point reported: patch test 3, about 24 weeks after DPC sensitization. Treatment described: therapeutic diphenylcyclopropenone sensitization with weekly scalp DPC. TCRdb re-derived calls from the RACE reads in MiXCR, one entry per CDR3 protein. The table lists over 150,000 distinct CDR3 sequences, roughly 25% of them singletons, with under 2.5% in the top ten. This specimen consisted of whole blood, obtained in connection with sensitization to the hapten diphenylcyclopropenone (DPC). These TCRs come from a woman younger than 30 with alopecia areata. Some clones in this sample may be carry-over from other donors' samples.

There are many counts of this clonotype. V gene TRBV27 combines with J gene TRBJ1-1, with 8 bases that match TRBD1. J gave up 6 bases and V 6 bases, and 6 bases lay outside the gene matches. This CDR3 region has 13 residues. Germline V lookup: CDR1 MNHEY, CDR2 SMNVEV (reference sequence). The DNA for the CDR3 is TGTGCCAGCAGGGACAGGGTGGCCGCTGAAGCTTTCTTT. Amino acids: CASRDRVAAEAFF.

The chain recombines TRBV24-1 with TRBJ2-1; 9 nucleotides align to TRBD2. The CDR3 is made up of 13 amino acids. Germline CDR1 and CDR2: KGHDR and SFDVKD. V shed 8 bases, J shed 7 bases, and the junction held 5 bases outside the gene matches. The DNA for the CDR3 is TGTGCCACCAAGGGACTAGCACATAATGAGCAGTTCTTC. Amino acids: CATKGLAHNEQFF.

The chain combines TRBV2 with TRBJ2-2, with 12 bases matching TRBD2. CDR1 SNHLY and CDR2 FYNNEI come from the germline V gene. This CDR3 is 18 amino acids long. The junction had 9 bases not matched to a gene; V was cut back by 6 bases and J by 1 base. Here the CDR3 reads CASSRGTSGLRNTGELFF. In DNA form, the CDR3 reads TGTGCCAGCAGCCGGGGGACTAGCGGGCTTCGGAACACCGGGGAGCTGTTTTTT.